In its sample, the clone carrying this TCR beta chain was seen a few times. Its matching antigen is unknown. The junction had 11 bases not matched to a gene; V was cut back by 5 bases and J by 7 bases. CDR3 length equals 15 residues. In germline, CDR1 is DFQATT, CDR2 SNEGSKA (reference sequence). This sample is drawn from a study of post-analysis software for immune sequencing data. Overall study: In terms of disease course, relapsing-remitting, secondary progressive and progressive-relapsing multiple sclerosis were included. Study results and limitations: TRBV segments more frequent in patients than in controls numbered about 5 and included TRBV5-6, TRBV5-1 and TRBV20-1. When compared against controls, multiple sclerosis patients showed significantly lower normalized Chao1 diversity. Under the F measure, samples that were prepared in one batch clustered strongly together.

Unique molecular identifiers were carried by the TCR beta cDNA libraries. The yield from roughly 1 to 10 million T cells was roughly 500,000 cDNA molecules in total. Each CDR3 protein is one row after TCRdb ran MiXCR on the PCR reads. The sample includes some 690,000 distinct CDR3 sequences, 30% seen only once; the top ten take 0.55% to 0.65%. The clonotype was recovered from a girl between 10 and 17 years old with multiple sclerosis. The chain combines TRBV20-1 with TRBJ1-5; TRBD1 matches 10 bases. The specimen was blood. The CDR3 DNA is TGCAGTGCTCCGGAGGGGACAGGGGCCGCCCAGCCCCAGCATTTT. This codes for CSAPEGTGAAQPQHF.